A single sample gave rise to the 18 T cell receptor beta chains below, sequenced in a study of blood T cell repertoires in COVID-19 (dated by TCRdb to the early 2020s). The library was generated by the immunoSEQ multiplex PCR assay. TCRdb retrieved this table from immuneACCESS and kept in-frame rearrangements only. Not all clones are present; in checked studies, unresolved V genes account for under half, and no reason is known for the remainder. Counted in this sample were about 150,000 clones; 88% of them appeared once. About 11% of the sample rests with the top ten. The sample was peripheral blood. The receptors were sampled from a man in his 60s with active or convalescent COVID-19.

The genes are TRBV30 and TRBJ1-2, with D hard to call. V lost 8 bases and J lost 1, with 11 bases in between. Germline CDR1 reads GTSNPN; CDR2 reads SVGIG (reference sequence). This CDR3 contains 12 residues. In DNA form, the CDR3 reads TGTGCCCAAGAGGCAGTTAACTATGGCTACACCTTC. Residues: CAQEAVNYGYTF.

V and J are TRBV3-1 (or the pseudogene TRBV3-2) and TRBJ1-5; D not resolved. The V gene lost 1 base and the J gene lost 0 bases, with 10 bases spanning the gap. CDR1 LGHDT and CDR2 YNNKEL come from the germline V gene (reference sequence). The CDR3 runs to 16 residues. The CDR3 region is CASSQAEQSSNQPQHF. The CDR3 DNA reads TGTGCCAGCAGCCAAGCTGAACAGTCTAGCAATCAGCCCCAGCATTTT.

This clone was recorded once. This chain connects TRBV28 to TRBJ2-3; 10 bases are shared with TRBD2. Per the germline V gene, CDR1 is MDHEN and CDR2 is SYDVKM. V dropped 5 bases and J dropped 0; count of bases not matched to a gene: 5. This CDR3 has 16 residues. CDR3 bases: TGTGCCAGCAGTCTGCGGACTAGCGGAAGCACAGATACGCAGTATTTT. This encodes CASSLRTSGSTDTQYF.

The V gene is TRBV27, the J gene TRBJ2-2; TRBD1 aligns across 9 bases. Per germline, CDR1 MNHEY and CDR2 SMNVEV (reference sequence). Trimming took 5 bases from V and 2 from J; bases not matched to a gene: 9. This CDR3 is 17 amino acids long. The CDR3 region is CASSAHTGGINTGELFF. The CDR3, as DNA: TGTGCCAGCAGTGCTCACACAGGGGGCATTAACACCGGGGAGCTGTTTTTT.

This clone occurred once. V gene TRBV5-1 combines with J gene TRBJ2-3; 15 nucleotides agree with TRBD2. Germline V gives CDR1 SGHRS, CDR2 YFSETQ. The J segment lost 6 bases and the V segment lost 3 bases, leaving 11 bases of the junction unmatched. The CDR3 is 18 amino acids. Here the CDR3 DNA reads TGCGCCAGCAGCTCATCCTCCGGGACTAGCGGGAGGTGGGATACGCAGTATTTT. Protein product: CASSSSSGTSGRWDTQYF. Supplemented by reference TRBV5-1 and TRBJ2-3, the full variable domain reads KAGVTQTPRYLIKTRGQQVTLSCSPISGHRSVSWYQQTPGQGLQFLFEYFSETQRNKGNFPGRFSGRQFSNSRSEMNVSTLELGDSALYLCASSSSSGTSGRWDTQYFGPGTRLTVL.

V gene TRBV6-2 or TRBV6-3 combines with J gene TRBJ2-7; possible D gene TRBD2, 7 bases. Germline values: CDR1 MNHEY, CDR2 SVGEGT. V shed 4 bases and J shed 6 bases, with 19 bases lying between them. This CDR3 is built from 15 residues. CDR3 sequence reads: CASSSRRGGSSEQYF. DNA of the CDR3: TGTGCCAGCAGTTCACGAAGGGGGGGTTCGTCCGAGCAGTACTTC.

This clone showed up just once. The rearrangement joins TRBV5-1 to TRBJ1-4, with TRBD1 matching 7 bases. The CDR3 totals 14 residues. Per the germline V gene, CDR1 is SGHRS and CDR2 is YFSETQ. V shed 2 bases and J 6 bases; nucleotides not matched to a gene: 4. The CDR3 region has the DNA TGCGCCAGCAGCTTTTCGACAGGGTATGAAAAACTGTTTTTT. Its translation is CASSFSTGYEKLFF.

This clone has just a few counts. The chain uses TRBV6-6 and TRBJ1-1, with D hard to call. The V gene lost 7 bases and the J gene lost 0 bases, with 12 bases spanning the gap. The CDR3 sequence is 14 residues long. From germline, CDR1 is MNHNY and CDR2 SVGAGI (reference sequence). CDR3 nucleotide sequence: TGTGCCAGCATAGACGGAGATTTGAACACTGAAGCTTTCTTT. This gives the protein CASIDGDLNTEAFF.

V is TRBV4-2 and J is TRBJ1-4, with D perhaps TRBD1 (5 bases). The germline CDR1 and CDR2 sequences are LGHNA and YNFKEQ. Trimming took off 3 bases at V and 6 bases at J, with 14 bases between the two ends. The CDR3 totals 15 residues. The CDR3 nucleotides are TGTGCCAGCAGCCAGGACCCCTTAGGGGATGAAAAACTGTTTTTT. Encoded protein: CASSQDPLGDEKLFF.

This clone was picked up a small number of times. CDR3 coding DNA: TGTGCCAGCAGTTACGAAGGGGACACCGGGGAGCTGTTTTTT. It translates to CASSYEGDTGELFF. The V call is TRBV6-5, the J call TRBJ2-2, with a tentative D call TRBD1 (5 bases). Per germline, CDR1 MNHEY and CDR2 SVGAGI. This CDR3 has 14 amino acids. Deletions cut 2 bases from V and 3 bases from J, with 7 bases between.

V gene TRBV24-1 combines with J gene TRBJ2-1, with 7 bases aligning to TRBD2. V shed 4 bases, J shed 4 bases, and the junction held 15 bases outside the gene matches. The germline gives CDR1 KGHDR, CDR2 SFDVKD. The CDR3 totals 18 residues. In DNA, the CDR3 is TGTGCCACCAGTGACCCCTATGGGGGAGGGCTGGGGTACAATGAGCAGTTCTTC. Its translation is CATSDPYGGGLGYNEQFF.

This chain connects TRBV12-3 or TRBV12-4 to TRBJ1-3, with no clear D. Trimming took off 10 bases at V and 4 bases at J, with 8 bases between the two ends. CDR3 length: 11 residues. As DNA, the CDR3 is TGTGCCATCAAAGCAGGAAACACCATATATTTT. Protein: CAIKAGNTIYF.

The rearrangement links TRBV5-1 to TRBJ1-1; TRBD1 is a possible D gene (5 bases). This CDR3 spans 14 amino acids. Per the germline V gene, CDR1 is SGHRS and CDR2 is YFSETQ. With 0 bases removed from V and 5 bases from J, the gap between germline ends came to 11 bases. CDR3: CASSLVAGQTEAFF. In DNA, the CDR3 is TGCGCCAGCAGCTTGGTGGCAGGGCAAACTGAAGCTTTCTTT. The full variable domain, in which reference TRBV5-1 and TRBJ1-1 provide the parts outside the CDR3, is KAGVTQTPRYLIKTRGQQVTLSCSPISGHRSVSWYQQTPGQGLQFLFEYFSETQRNKGNFPGRFSGRQFSNSRSEMNVSTLELGDSALYLCASSLVAGQTEAFFGQGTRLTVV.

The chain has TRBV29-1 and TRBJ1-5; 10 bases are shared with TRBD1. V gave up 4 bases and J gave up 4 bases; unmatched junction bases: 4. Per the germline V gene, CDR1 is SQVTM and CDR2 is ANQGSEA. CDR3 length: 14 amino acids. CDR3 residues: CSVVDRGRNQPQHF. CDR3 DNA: TGCAGCGTTGTTGACAGGGGGCGAAATCAGCCCCAGCATTTT.

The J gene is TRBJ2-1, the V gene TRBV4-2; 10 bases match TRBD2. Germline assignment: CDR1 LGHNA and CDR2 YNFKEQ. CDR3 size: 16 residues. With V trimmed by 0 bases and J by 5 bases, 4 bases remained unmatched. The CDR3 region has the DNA TGTGCCAGCAGCCAAGAATTTAGCGGGGGGAACAATGAGCAGTTCTTC. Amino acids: CASSQEFSGGNNEQFF.

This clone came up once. CDR3: CASSILQGNEQYF. The CDR3 DNA reads TGTGCCAGTAGTATCCTACAGGGTAACGAGCAGTACTTC. This chain links TRBV19 with TRBJ2-7, with TRBD1 as a possible D gene (6 bases). This CDR3 has 13 amino acids. Germline V gene sequence: CDR1 LNHDA, CDR2 SQIVND (reference sequence). V was clipped by 3 bases and J by 5 bases, with 11 bases between them.

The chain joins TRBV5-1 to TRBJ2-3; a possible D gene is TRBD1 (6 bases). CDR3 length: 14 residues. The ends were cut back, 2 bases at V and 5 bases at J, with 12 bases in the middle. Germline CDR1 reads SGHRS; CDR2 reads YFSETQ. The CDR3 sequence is CASSLQGLGDTQYF. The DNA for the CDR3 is TGCGCCAGCAGCTTACAGGGTCTAGGAGATACGCAGTATTTT.

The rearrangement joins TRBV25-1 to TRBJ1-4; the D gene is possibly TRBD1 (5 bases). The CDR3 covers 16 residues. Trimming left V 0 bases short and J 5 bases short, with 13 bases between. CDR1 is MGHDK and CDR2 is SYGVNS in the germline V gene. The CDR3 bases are TGTGCCAGCAGTGAATATAGTCAGGGCCGCAATGAAAAACTGTTTTTT. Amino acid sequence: CASSEYSQGRNEKLFF.